Listed below are T cell receptor beta chains from one sample, sequenced in a study of shared clonotypes between healthy human individuals. The repertoire was sequenced with immunoSEQ multiplex PCR; TCRdb's copy has only in-frame clones and lacks some. The sample has millions of clones; around 94% are singletons. Material for sequencing was naive CD4+ T cells sorted from blood. Receptors were obtained from a man younger than 35 in good health. The CDR3 runs from the conserved cysteine through the conserved F or W. The D gene is left open where the match is weak. Only part of the rows carry a size: once, few, many, or a class if the clone is expanded.

clone size,J gene,V gene,D gene,CDR3 protein,CDR3 DNA
-,TRBJ2-1,TRBV7-2,-,CASSLVSAANEQFF,TGTGCCAGCAGCTTAGTGAGCGCAGCAAATGAGCAGTTCTTC
-,TRBJ2-7,TRBV29-1,-,CSVAQELEQYF,TGCAGCGTTGCGCAGGAGTTAGAGCAGTACTTC
-,TRBJ1-2,TRBV5-1,-,CASSWETGLGYGYTF,TGCGCCAGCAGCTGGGAAACAGGGTTGGGCTATGGCTACACCTTC
-,TRBJ2-3,TRBV9,TRBD2,CASSVGLAGGTDTQYF,TGTGCCAGCAGCGTAGGACTAGCGGGAGGCACAGATACGCAGTATTTT
-,TRBJ2-3,TRBV5-1,-,CASSSRGLGGTDTQYF,TGCGCCAGCAGCTCCCGCGGGCTGGGGGGCACAGATACGCAGTATTTT
once,TRBJ2-7,TRBV2,TRBD2,CASSSGTSGDEQYF,TGTGCCAGCAGTTCCGGGACTAGCGGGGACGAGCAGTACTTC
-,TRBJ2-5,TRBV2,TRBD2,CASSEIGTSGSETQYF,TGTGCCAGCAGTGAGATTGGGACTAGCGGGAGTGAGACCCAGTACTTC
-,TRBJ2-1,TRBV9,-,CASSVAFQYDNEQFF,TGTGCCAGCAGCGTAGCATTTCAGTACGACAATGAGCAGTTCTTC
-,TRBJ2-3,TRBV11-2,-,CASSSHPDTQYF,TGTGCCAGCAGCTCGCACCCAGATACGCAGTATTTT
once,TRBJ1-1,TRBV7-2,-,CASSLEQGNRAFF,TGTGCCAGCAGCTTAGAACAGGGTAATCGAGCTTTCTTT